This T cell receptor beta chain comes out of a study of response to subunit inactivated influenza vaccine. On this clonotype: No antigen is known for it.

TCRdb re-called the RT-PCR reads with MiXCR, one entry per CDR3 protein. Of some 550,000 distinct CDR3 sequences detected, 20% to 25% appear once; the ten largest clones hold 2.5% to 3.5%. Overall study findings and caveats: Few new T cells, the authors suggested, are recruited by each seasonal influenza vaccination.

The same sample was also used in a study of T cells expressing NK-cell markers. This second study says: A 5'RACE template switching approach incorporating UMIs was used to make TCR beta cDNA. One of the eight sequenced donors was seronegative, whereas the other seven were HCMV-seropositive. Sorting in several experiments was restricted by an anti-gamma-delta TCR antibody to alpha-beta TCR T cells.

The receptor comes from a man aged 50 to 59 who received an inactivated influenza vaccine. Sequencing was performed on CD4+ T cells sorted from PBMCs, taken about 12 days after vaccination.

The CDR3 here is CASSLVLRGGDQPQHF. CDR3 bases: TGCGCCAGCAGCCTCGTCCTCAGGGGGGGCGATCAGCCCCAGCATTTT. V usage is TRBV4-1 and J usage is TRBJ1-5, with TRBD1 identical over 7 bases. Per the germline V gene, CDR1 is MGHRA and CDR2 is YSYEKL. The ends lost 4 bases at V and 5 bases at J; junction bases unmatched: 11. The CDR3 sequence is 16 residues long.